A selection of T cell receptor beta chains follows, all from one sample in a study of T-cell memory formation after mild COVID-19. TCRdb ran MiXCR on the 5' RACE reads and lists one entry per CDR3 protein. The sample yields more than 450,000 distinct CDR3 sequences, under 20% seen once. Material: PBMCs or a T cell subset sorted from them (not recorded which). The receptors derive from an adult woman who had mild COVID-19 (a few samples of this study predate the infection). Cell type and time point are not known. Each CDR3 is given with its conserved first and last residue. A D gene is named only where the DNA matches it firmly. Clone size is given for some rows only: seen once, a few or many times, or a class if the clone is expanded.

CDR3: CASSYGQGETYEQYF
DNA: TGCGCCAGCAGTTACGGACAGGGGGAAACCTACGAGCAGTACTTC
D: TRBD1
V: TRBV4-3
size: NA
J: TRBJ2-7
length: 15

CDR3: CASSRMRTSSWEIAKNIQYF
DNA: TGTGCCAGCAGCCGAATGAGGACTAGCTCTTGGGAGATAGCCAAAAACATTCAGTACTTC
D: TRBD2
V: TRBV6-5
size: NA
J: TRBJ2-4
length: 20

CDR3: CASKTEIVGASYNEQFF
DNA: TGTGCCAGCAAAACAGAGATTGTTGGGGCCTCCTACAATGAGCAGTTCTTC
D: NA
V: TRBV12-3/TRBV12-4
size: NA
J: TRBJ2-1
length: 17

CDR3: CASRQTGSSYEQYF
DNA: TGTGCCAGCAGGCAGACAGGGAGCTCCTACGAGCAGTACTTC
D: TRBD1
V: TRBV12-3/TRBV12-4
size: many
J: TRBJ2-7
length: 14

CDR3: CASSLEIHAWTGELFF
DNA: TGTGCCAGCAGCTTAGAAATTCACGCTTGGACCGGGGAGCTGTTTTTT
D: NA
V: TRBV7-2
size: NA
J: TRBJ2-2
length: 16

CDR3: CSPQRVGGFTDTQYF
DNA: TGCAGTCCCCAACGAGTAGGGGGGTTTACAGATACGCAGTATTTT
D: NA
V: TRBV20-1
size: few
J: TRBJ2-3
length: 15

CDR3: CASSYLNPRGSYGYTF
DNA: TGTGCCAGCAGTTACCTTAACCCCCGCGGGAGCTATGGCTACACCTTC
D: NA
V: TRBV6-2/TRBV6-3
size: few
J: TRBJ1-2
length: 16

CDR3: CASSYNRADTEAFF
DNA: TGTGCCAGCAGCTACAACAGGGCGGACACTGAAGCTTTCTTT
D: NA
V: TRBV6-6
size: few
J: TRBJ1-1
length: 14

CDR3: CASSPIPTDTQYF
DNA: TGCGCCAGCAGCCCTATACCCACAGATACGCAGTATTTT
D: NA
V: TRBV5-1
size: NA
J: TRBJ2-3
length: 13

CDR3: CASSPRLAGFQQETQYF
DNA: TGTGCCAGCAGTCCTCGTTTAGCGGGGTTTCAGCAAGAGACCCAGTACTTC
D: TRBD2
V: TRBV6-6
size: once
J: TRBJ2-5
length: 17

CDR3: CASSLVVAGSSYNEQFF
DNA: TGTGCCAGCAGCTTAGTAGTGGCGGGGAGCTCCTACAATGAGCAGTTCTTC
D: NA
V: TRBV7-6
size: NA
J: TRBJ2-1
length: 17

CDR3: CASSPTTRQASAYEQYF
DNA: TGTGCCAGCTCACCGACAACACGACAGGCGTCGGCCTACGAGCAGTACTTC
D: NA
V: TRBV18
size: NA
J: TRBJ2-7
length: 17

CDR3: CASSPLTSGRAVAKNIQYF
DNA: TGCGCCAGCAGCCCGCTAACTAGCGGGAGGGCCGTTGCCAAAAACATTCAGTACTTC
D: TRBD2
V: TRBV5-1
size: few
J: TRBJ2-4
length: 19

CDR3: CSVDLNRMNTEAFF
DNA: TGCAGCGTTGATCTTAACAGGATGAACACTGAAGCTTTCTTT
D: NA
V: TRBV29-1
size: NA
J: TRBJ1-1
length: 14

CDR3: CASRDLGRGTPSGANVLTF
DNA: TGTGCCAGCAGGGATCTCGGGAGAGGAACCCCCTCTGGGGCCAACGTCCTGACTTTC
D: NA
V: TRBV6-1
size: NA
J: TRBJ2-6
length: 19

CDR3: CASSLVTFGSNEQFF
DNA: TGTGCCAGCAGTTTGGTTACGTTCGGGAGCAATGAGCAGTTCTTC
D: NA
V: TRBV27
size: NA
J: TRBJ2-1
length: 15

CDR3: CASSRGTGTGISGANVLTF
DNA: TGCGCCAGCAGCAGGGGGACCGGGACAGGCATCTCTGGGGCCAACGTCCTGACTTTC
D: TRBD1
V: TRBV4-3
size: few
J: TRBJ2-6
length: 19

CDR3: CASSYQRRELFF
DNA: TGTGCCAGCAGTTATCAGAGGCGGGAGCTGTTTTTT
D: NA
V: TRBV6-6
size: NA
J: TRBJ2-2
length: 12

CDR3: CASSLQGWSYNEQFF
DNA: TGTGCCAGTAGCCTTCAAGGGTGGTCCTACAATGAGCAGTTCTTC
D: NA
V: TRBV19
size: few
J: TRBJ2-1
length: 15

CDR3: CASERVRLFF
DNA: TGTGCCAGTGAAAGGGTGCGACTGTTTTTT
D: NA
V: TRBV6-1
size: few
J: TRBJ1-4
length: 10

CDR3: CASSPRWGTEAFF
DNA: TGTGCCAGCAGCCCCCGGTGGGGCACTGAAGCTTTCTTT
D: NA
V: TRBV7-3
size: few
J: TRBJ1-1
length: 13

CDR3: CASSFLDGGGLETQYF
DNA: TGCGCCAGCAGCTTCTTGGACGGCGGGGGTCTAGAGACCCAGTACTTC
D: TRBD2
V: TRBV5-1
size: NA
J: TRBJ2-5
length: 16

CDR3: CAISEAPRTGKETQYF
DNA: TGTGCCATCAGTGAGGCCCCCCGGACAGGGAAAGAGACCCAGTACTTC
D: TRBD1
V: TRBV10-3
size: few
J: TRBJ2-5
length: 16

CDR3: CASSRETGPTPDYGYTF
DNA: TGCGCCAGCAGCCGGGAAACCGGGCCCACCCCTGACTATGGCTACACCTTC
D: NA
V: TRBV4-3
size: few
J: TRBJ1-2
length: 17

CDR3: CAGGGGNNEQFF
DNA: TGTGCCGGCGGGGGGGGGAACAATGAGCAGTTCTTC
D: TRBD2
V: TRBV10-3
size: NA
J: TRBJ2-1
length: 12

CDR3: CASSLALAGISYNEQFF
DNA: TGCGCCAGCAGCTTGGCCCTAGCGGGGATATCCTACAATGAGCAGTTCTTC
D: TRBD2
V: TRBV5-1
size: NA
J: TRBJ2-1
length: 17

CDR3: CASSPTRGQGRQETQYF
DNA: TGCGCCAGCAGCCCAACTAGGGGACAGGGTCGCCAAGAGACCCAGTACTTC
D: TRBD1
V: TRBV4-1
size: NA
J: TRBJ2-5
length: 17

CDR3: CASSPVSNRGPDTGELFF
DNA: TGTGCCAGCAGTCCCGTCTCAAACAGGGGGCCGGACACCGGGGAGCTGTTTTTT
D: TRBD1
V: TRBV27
size: NA
J: TRBJ2-2
length: 18

CDR3: CASSPPSPRAGELFF
DNA: TGTGCCAGCTCACCACCATCTCCGAGGGCCGGGGAGCTGTTTTTT
D: NA
V: TRBV18
size: few
J: TRBJ2-2
length: 15

CDR3: CASSLKTSGPNEQFF
DNA: TGTGCCAGCAGTTTGAAGACTAGCGGCCCCAATGAGCAGTTCTTC
D: TRBD2
V: TRBV12-3/TRBV12-4
size: many
J: TRBJ2-1
length: 15

CDR3: CSARTGQGATEAFF
DNA: TGCAGTGCTAGGACAGGACAGGGGGCTACTGAAGCTTTCTTT
D: TRBD1
V: TRBV20-1
size: few
J: TRBJ1-1
length: 14

CDR3: CASSNIAGRVDEQYF
DNA: TGTGCCAGCAGTAACATAGCGGGGCGCGTCGACGAGCAGTACTTC
D: TRBD2
V: TRBV12-3/TRBV12-4
size: few
J: TRBJ2-7
length: 15

CDR3: CASSERGTSGYNEQFF
DNA: TGTGCCAGCAGTGAAAGGGGGACTAGCGGTTACAATGAGCAGTTCTTC
D: TRBD2
V: TRBV25-1
size: few
J: TRBJ2-1
length: 16

CDR3: CSARPPNHNEQFF
DNA: TGCAGTGCTAGGCCCCCTAATCACAATGAGCAGTTCTTC
D: NA
V: TRBV20-1
size: few
J: TRBJ2-1
length: 13

CDR3: CASSQGRVAGQPSGNTIYF
DNA: TGCGCCAGCAGCCAAGGGCGGGTTGCCGGACAGCCCTCTGGAAACACCATATATTTT
D: NA
V: TRBV4-1
size: NA
J: TRBJ1-3
length: 19

CDR3: CASSFGSRETQYF
DNA: TGTGCCAGCAGCTTTGGTTCGAGAGAGACCCAGTACTTC
D: NA
V: TRBV7-2
size: few
J: TRBJ2-5
length: 13

CDR3: CASSSGTGRIADTQYF
DNA: TGCGCCAGCAGCTCCGGGACAGGTAGGATCGCAGATACGCAGTATTTT
D: TRBD1
V: TRBV5-1
size: few
J: TRBJ2-3
length: 16

CDR3: CASSLLGSAGDYGYTF
DNA: TGTGCCAGCAGTCTACTCGGGTCCGCAGGGGACTATGGCTACACCTTC
D: NA
V: TRBV12-3/TRBV12-4
size: NA
J: TRBJ1-2
length: 16

CDR3: CASSLGIGSTDTQYF
DNA: TGTGCCAGCAGCTTGGGCATCGGGAGCACAGATACGCAGTATTTT
D: NA
V: TRBV7-9
size: few
J: TRBJ2-3
length: 15

CDR3: CSAKDSPTDTQYF
DNA: TGCAGTGCTAAGGATTCCCCCACAGATACGCAGTATTTT
D: NA
V: TRBV20-1
size: NA
J: TRBJ2-3
length: 13

CDR3: CASSLAGQGTEAFF
DNA: TGTGCCAGCAGTTTAGCGGGACAGGGGACTGAAGCTTTCTTT
D: TRBD1
V: TRBV12-3/TRBV12-4
size: few
J: TRBJ1-1
length: 14

CDR3: CASSQDTRATTDTQYF
DNA: TGTGCCAGCAGCCAAGATACGCGGGCTACCACAGATACGCAGTATTTT
D: NA
V: TRBV4-2
size: many
J: TRBJ2-3
length: 16

CDR3: CASSPQRPRESGELFF
DNA: TGCGCCAGCAGCCCCCAGCGGCCCCGAGAGTCCGGGGAGCTGTTTTTT
D: NA
V: TRBV5-1
size: NA
J: TRBJ2-2
length: 16

CDR3: CATSEAGLGQPQHF
DNA: TGTGCCACCAGTGAGGCAGGGCTAGGTCAGCCCCAGCATTTT
D: NA
V: TRBV24-1
size: few
J: TRBJ1-5
length: 14

CDR3: CASTLEGRETQYF
DNA: TGTGCCAGCACTCTGGAGGGCCGGGAGACCCAGTACTTC
D: NA
V: TRBV6-2/TRBV6-3
size: few
J: TRBJ2-5
length: 13

CDR3: CASRSQGRRGYTF
DNA: TGTGCCAGTAGATCTCAGGGGCGTCGGGGCTACACCTTC
D: NA
V: TRBV19
size: NA
J: TRBJ1-2
length: 13

CDR3: CAALGGSSYNSPLHF
DNA: TGTGCCGCGCTTGGTGGGAGCTCCTATAATTCACCCCTCCACTTT
D: NA
V: TRBV2
size: NA
J: TRBJ1-6
length: 15

CDR3: CASSPREGAQLLDTEAFF
DNA: TGTGCCAGCAGCCCCCGGGAGGGGGCCCAATTGTTGGACACTGAAGCTTTCTTT
D: TRBD1
V: TRBV11-2
size: NA
J: TRBJ1-1
length: 18

CDR3: CASSGWRDFSSYEQYF
DNA: TGTGCCAGCAGCGGATGGCGGGACTTTTCCTCCTACGAGCAGTACTTC
D: NA
V: TRBV7-2
size: many
J: TRBJ2-7
length: 16

CDR3: CAISETGGLYNEQFF
DNA: TGTGCCATCAGTGAGACGGGGGGCCTCTACAATGAGCAGTTCTTC
D: NA
V: TRBV10-3
size: few
J: TRBJ2-1
length: 15

CDR3: CATCRDRDF
DNA: TGTGCCACTTGCCGGGACAGGGATTTC
D: TRBD1
V: TRBV27
size: NA
J: TRBJ2-5
length: 9

CDR3: CASSLHPGETQYF
DNA: TGTGCCAGCAGTTTGCATCCCGGAGAGACCCAGTACTTC
D: NA
V: TRBV12-3/TRBV12-4
size: NA
J: TRBJ2-5
length: 13

CDR3: CSAGLSYEQYF
DNA: TGCAGTGCTGGACTCTCCTACGAGCAGTACTTC
D: NA
V: TRBV20-1
size: many
J: TRBJ2-7
length: 11

CDR3: CASSSTGLGEQFF
DNA: TGTGCCAGCAGCTCAACGGGACTCGGCGAGCAGTTCTTC
D: NA
V: TRBV7-2
size: few
J: TRBJ2-1
length: 13

CDR3: CASSRSWTGGIIHEQYF
DNA: TGTGCCAGCAGCCGGAGCTGGACAGGGGGCATAATCCACGAGCAGTACTTC
D: NA
V: TRBV21-1
size: many
J: TRBJ2-7
length: 17

CDR3: CASTHVATNTGELFF
DNA: TGTGCCAGCACCCACGTAGCGACGAACACCGGGGAGCTGTTTTTT
D: NA
V: TRBV2
size: NA
J: TRBJ2-2
length: 15

CDR3: CASSPPPFSEQYF
DNA: TGTGCCAGCTCACCACCCCCATTTAGCGAGCAGTACTTC
D: NA
V: TRBV18
size: few
J: TRBJ2-7
length: 13

CDR3: CASGLDPYEQYF
DNA: TGTGCCAGCGGACTAGACCCCTACGAGCAGTACTTC
D: TRBD2
V: TRBV9
size: few
J: TRBJ2-7
length: 12

CDR3: CASSQGDGELFF
DNA: TGTGCCAGCAGCCAGGGCGACGGGGAGCTGTTTTTT
D: NA
V: TRBV5-6
size: NA
J: TRBJ2-2
length: 12

CDR3: CAWDRNTDTQYF
DNA: TGTGCCTGGGACAGGAATACAGATACGCAGTATTTT
D: NA
V: TRBV30
size: NA
J: TRBJ2-3
length: 12